This T cell receptor (beta chain) was identified during a study of T cell clusters in autoimmune cytopenias. TRB was amplified by touch-down multiplex PCR, primer pools A and B combined. TCRdb reanalyzed the multiplex PCR reads and collapses them to one entry per CDR3 protein, without DNA. The sample holds roughly 7,500 distinct CDR3 sequences. TRB was amplified from 250 ng of peripheral blood genomic DNA per sample. Its frequency marks this clonotype as medium-sized. Another study also made use of these data, one on T cell repertoires in aging, cancer and after chemotherapy.

The sample consisted of peripheral blood. The source of this sequence is a human donor with an autoimmune cytopenia or autoimmune hepatitis (not recorded which).

Here the CDR3 reads CSAPQTVNTEAFF. This chain links TRBV20-1 with TRBJ1-1. The CDR3 is 13 amino acids. CDR1 is DFQATT, CDR2 SNEGSKA, per germline (reference sequence).